This section outlines one T cell receptor (beta chain) sequence together with its context. Germline CDR1 is SGHVS and CDR2 is FQNEAQ. Trimming took off 3 bases at V and 8 bases at J, with 10 bases between the two ends. The CDR3 extends over 12 amino acids. This table comes from immunoSEQ multiplex PCR, and its TCRdb copy is limited to in-frame clones, with some not included. The data contain tens of thousands of clones, approximately 94% of them singletons. The data were taken from a study of technical replicates of blood from a handful of donors. The J gene is TRBJ1-1, the V gene TRBV7-8, with D perhaps matching TRBD1 (5 bases). Sequenced sample: T cells isolated from PBMCs. This receptor was identified in a human donor in good health. CDR3 coding DNA: TGTGCCAGCAGCTTCTATACAGGAGAAGCTTTCTTT. Translated, it gives CASSFYTGEAFF. Complete variable domain (other parts from reference TRBV7-8 and TRBJ1-1): GAGVSQSPRYKVAKRGQDVALRCDPISGHVSLFWYQQALGQGPEFLTYFQNEAQLDKSGLPSDRFFAERPEGSVSTLKIQRTQQEDSAVYLCASSFYTGEAFFGQGTRLTVV.